The 27 T cell receptor beta chains reported below all come from one sample, sequenced in a study of metastatic and nonmetastatic thyroid tumors. No treatment had been given to any patient before thyroid surgery. TCRdb re-clonotyped the PCR reads through MiXCR. In the table there are 17,000 or so clones, around 23% of which are singletons. Sequencing was carried out using adjacent normal tissue. The receptor source for this set is a female donor with papillary thyroid cancer or a benign thyroid nodule (not recorded which). Some clones in this sample may be carry-over from other donors' samples.

The chain recombines TRBV14 with TRBJ2-7, with TRBD2 matching over 13 bases. This CDR3 is built from 16 residues. Per the germline V gene, CDR1 is SGHDN and CDR2 is FVKESK. J lost 6 bases, V lost 4 bases, and 9 bases had no gene match. The CDR3, as DNA: TGTGCCAGCAGCCCACTCGGACTAGCGGGAGACGGCGAGCAGTACTTC. The encoded protein is CASSPLGLAGDGEQYF.

The chain recombines TRBV6-1 with TRBJ1-2; D may be TRBD1 (6 bases). The germline gives CDR1 MNHNS, CDR2 SASEGT. This CDR3 has 17 residues. V lost 4 bases and J 3 bases, leaving 21 bases between the germline ends. CDR3 sequence reads: CASSARTRGKGDYGYTF. The CDR3 DNA is TGTGCCAGCAGTGCAAGAACTAGGGGGAAGGGGGACTATGGCTACACCTTC.

In this sample, this clone turned up a few times. The rearrangement links TRBV5-1 to TRBJ2-7; D may be TRBD1 (5 bases). Trimming left V 1 base short and J 1 base short, with 15 bases between. Germline lookup yields CDR1 SGHRS and CDR2 YFSETQ. This CDR3 comprises 16 residues. The CDR3 DNA reads TGCGCCAGCAGCTTGAATCAGCAGGGATTATCCTACGAGCAGTACTTC. Protein sequence: CASSLNQQGLSYEQYF.

This clone was counted at least ten times. A read error may explain this, as a much larger clone is one base away. This CDR3 is missing its conserved last phenylalanine or tryptophan, likely due to a read error. This rearrangement joins TRBV29-1 to TRBJ2-1; the D gene is possibly TRBD2 (6 bases). Germline assignment: CDR1 SQVTM and CDR2 ANQGSEA. V was clipped by 6 bases and J by 2 bases, with 17 bases between them. The CDR3 spans 15 residues. The CDR3 reads CSVALGGATYNEQFV. The CDR3 nucleotides are TGCAGCGTCGCTCTGGGAGGCGCGACCTACAATGAGCAGTTCGTC.

This clone is medium-sized (0.01 to 0.1%). The CDR3 DNA reads TGCAGTGCTAGAGATCGGGGTAGCTTCTACGAGCAGTACTTC. Translation gives CSARDRGSFYEQYF. The chain recombines TRBV20-1 with TRBJ2-7; the D gene is possibly TRBD2 (5 bases). Germline V gives CDR1 DFQATT, CDR2 SNEGSKA (reference sequence). The CDR3 runs 14 residues. Between the trimmed V and J ends, which lost 0 bases and 3 bases, there was a span of 12 bases.

V is TRBV2 and J is TRBJ1-1; D perhaps matches TRBD1 (5 bases). Germline CDR1 is SNHLY and CDR2 is FYNNEI. The CDR3 totals 16 residues. V was trimmed by 4 bases and J by 4 bases, leaving 19 bases between them. CDR3 coding DNA: TGTGCCAGCAGTGTTCAAGGGGTCGGAAGACCCACTGAAGCTTTCTTT. It is translated as CASSVQGVGRPTEAFF.

The genes are TRBV9 and TRBJ2-5; D is uncertain. The CDR3 extends over 13 amino acids. Germline CDR1 and CDR2: SGDLS and YYNGEE. Trimming stripped 2 bases from V and 7 bases from J, with 12 bases between. CDR3 nucleotide sequence: TGTGCCAGCAGCGTCGTTTCTGGCGGGACCCAGTACTTC. Translating it yields CASSVVSGGTQYF.

This clone was observed a few times. V is TRBV24-1 and J is TRBJ2-2; D remains unclear. The germline V gene has CDR1 KGHDR and CDR2 SFDVKD. V lost 3 bases, J lost 3 bases, and 4 bases lay in between. The CDR3 is made up of 13 amino acids. The CDR3 sequence is CATSDMDTGELFF. CDR3 nucleotides: TGTGCCACCAGTGATATGGACACCGGGGAGCTGTTTTTT.

This clone was observed a handful of times. V gene TRBV6-1 combines with J gene TRBJ2-5; D is perhaps TRBD1 (6 bases). The CDR3 is 14 residues long. Trimming stripped 5 bases from V and 6 bases from J, with 16 bases between. Germline lookup yields CDR1 MNHNS and CDR2 SASEGT. The CDR3 region is CASSITGYAKTQYF. CDR3 DNA: TGTGCCAGCAGTATCACAGGGTACGCAAAGACCCAGTACTTC.

The chain has TRBV20-1 and TRBJ2-1, with TRBD2 matching over 8 bases. Per the germline V gene, CDR1 is DFQATT and CDR2 is SNEGSKA (reference sequence). V lost 6 bases to trimming and J lost 9 bases; unmatched junction nucleotides: 13. The CDR3 extends over 14 amino acids. The CDR3, as DNA: TGCAGTGCCGGGGGGGCTAGCGCCAGAATTGAGCAGTTCTTC. Encoded protein: CSAGGASARIEQFF.

This chain links TRBV20-1 with TRBJ2-1, with 11 bases that match TRBD2. The CDR3 covers 17 residues. V dropped 5 bases and J dropped 0; count of bases not matched to a gene: 9. In germline, CDR1 is DFQATT, CDR2 SNEGSKA (reference sequence). The DNA of the CDR3 is TGCAGTGCTCTCGCTAGCGGGGGGACTTACTCCTACAATGAGCAGTTCTTC. It translates to CSALASGGTYSYNEQFF.

The chain couples TRBV29-1 to TRBJ1-2; D gene unclear. This CDR3 region has 13 residues. Per germline, CDR1 SQVTM and CDR2 ANQGSEA. With 3 bases removed from V and 2 bases from J, the gap between germline ends came to 10 bases. The CDR3 loop reads CSVDRRENYGYTF. As DNA, the CDR3 is TGCAGCGTTGATCGTCGGGAGAACTATGGCTACACCTTC.

Only a few counts were recorded for this clone. Sequence at one end of the junction differs from germline and may be a read error. The chain carries TRBV11-2 and TRBJ2-5; the match to TRBD2 covers 12 bases. This CDR3 is 17 amino acids long. Germline V gene data show CDR1 as SGHAT and CDR2 as FQNNGV. Here the CDR3 reads CASILGLAGGPGETQYF. The CDR3 nucleotides are TGTGCCAGCATCTTAGGCCTAGCGGGAGGGCCGGGTGAGACCCAGTACTTC.

This clone was seen ten or more times. The chain couples TRBV15 to TRBJ1-2; possibly TRBD1 for D (6 bases). The CDR3 is made up of 15 amino acids. Germline CDR1 reads LNHNV; CDR2 reads YYDKDF (reference sequence). V lost 0 bases and J lost 4, with 12 bases in between. Here the CDR3 reads CATSREGGAAYGYTF. The CDR3 nucleotides read TGTGCCACCAGCAGAGAGGGGGGGGCAGCCTATGGCTACACCTTC.

There are a few counts of this clone. At one end, the junction sequence differs from germline, possibly due to a read error. Distinct nucleotide sequences in the sample also encode this CDR3. The rearrangement uses TRBV6-5 and TRBJ1-2, with D possibly matching TRBD1 (6 bases). Germline V gives CDR1 MNHEY, CDR2 SVGAGI. The CDR3 runs to 15 residues. DNA of the CDR3: TGTGCCAGTAGTTACTCCACAGGGTTTTACTATGGCTACACCTTC. Translated, it gives CASSYSTGFYYGYTF.

Of note for this clone: At one end the junction does not follow the germline gene, possibly because of a read error. The rearrangement joins TRBV10-3 to TRBJ1-1; no reliable D call. CDR3 size: 12 residues. Germline V gives CDR1 ENHRY, CDR2 SYGVKD. The CDR3 loop is CAISDRRTEAFF. The DNA of the CDR3 is TGTGCCATTAGTGACCGTCGCACTGAAGCTTTCTTT.

As regards this clone: Other DNA sequences in this specimen translate into the identical CDR3. This chain uses TRBV6-1 with TRBJ1-2, with D perhaps TRBD1 (6 bases). V shed 6 bases and J shed 1 base, with 9 bases lying between them. The CDR3 consists of 13 residues. In germline, CDR1 is MNHNS, CDR2 SASEGT. CDR3: CASRTGFNYGYTF. The CDR3 DNA reads TGTGCCAGCAGGACAGGATTTAACTATGGCTACACCTTC.

This clone was observed at least ten times. The V call is TRBV6-2 or TRBV6-3, the J call TRBJ2-7; D is unresolved. Germline V gene sequence: CDR1 MNHEY, CDR2 SVGEGT. The CDR3 consists of 14 residues. V was shortened by 7 bases and J by 3 bases, with 16 bases between the two germline ends. The CDR3, as DNA: TGTGCCAGCACCCCCGCCGACCGATTCTACGAGCAGTACTTC. Its protein is CASTPADRFYEQYF.

This clone was picked up a small number of times. The chain employs TRBV27 and TRBJ1-2; a possible D gene is TRBD1 (6 bases). The CDR3 extends over 16 amino acids. The V gene's germline CDR1 is MNHEY and CDR2 SMNVEV (reference sequence). Trimming removed 6 bases from V and 8 bases from J, with 25 bases in between. CDR3 sequence: CASRPTDSGSSGGYTF. The CDR3 coding sequence is TGTGCCAGCAGACCAACGGACAGCGGATCTTCGGGGGGCTACACCTTC.

This clone has at least ten counts. The chain combines TRBV27 with TRBJ2-7; D may be TRBD1 (6 bases). V lost 6 bases, J lost 5 bases, and 11 bases lay in between. Germline V CDR1 and CDR2: MNHEY, SMNVEV (reference sequence). CDR3 length: 12 residues. The CDR3 nucleotides read TGTGCCAGCAGGACAGGCTACCACGAGCAGTACTTC. Encoded protein: CASRTGYHEQYF.

The CDR3 region is CASSPEGTSGRNEQFF. CDR3 DNA: TGTGCCAGCAGCCCGGAGGGGACTAGCGGGAGGAATGAGCAGTTCTTC. The chain couples TRBV4-2 to TRBJ2-1, with 15 nucleotides matching TRBD2. Trimming cost V 4 bases and J 7 bases; bases outside gene matches: 5. This CDR3 is built from 16 residues. Germline CDR1 and CDR2: LGHNA and YNFKEQ.

The chain uses TRBV7-9 and TRBJ1-4; 7 bases agree with TRBD1. The CDR3 length is 14 residues. Germline CDR1 SEHNR, CDR2 FQNEAQ (reference sequence). The V and J ends lost 4 bases and 5 bases, in that order; junction bases with no gene match: 4. Written as DNA, the CDR3 is TGTGCCAGCAGCTCAGGGGGATGGAATGAAAAACTGTTTTTT. It specifies CASSSGGWNEKLFF.

This clone came up a few times. The chain employs TRBV6-1 and TRBJ2-3, with D tentatively TRBD1 or TRBD2 (5 bases each). Germline V CDR1 and CDR2: MNHNS, SASEGT. CDR3 length equals 11 residues. Between the trimmed V and J ends, which lost 11 bases and 5 bases, there was a span of 11 bases. The DNA of the CDR3 is TGTGCCGGCGAGGGGCAAGATACGCAGTATTTT. It yields the protein CAGEGQDTQYF.

The CDR3 spells CASSPRQGRRNTEAFF. The CDR3 DNA reads TGCGCCAGCAGCCCCCGACAGGGTAGGAGGAACACTGAAGCTTTCTTT. The chain uses TRBV5-1 and TRBJ1-1; 7 positions match TRBD1. J gave up 1 base and V 4 bases, and 10 bases lay outside the gene matches. The germline V gene has CDR1 SGHRS and CDR2 YFSETQ. This CDR3 is 16 amino acids long.

V usage is TRBV19 and J usage is TRBJ2-2; 8 bases agree with TRBD1. The length of the CDR3 is 16 residues. Germline V CDR1 and CDR2: LNHDA, SQIVND (reference sequence). V lost 6 bases and J lost 3; bases outside the gene matches: 9. The CDR3 here is CASRFGSGQDTGELFF. The CDR3 coding sequence is TGTGCCAGTAGATTCGGGTCGGGACAGGACACCGGGGAGCTGTTTTTT.

This clone was counted a few times. Other DNA sequences in this sample translate to the same CDR3. J is TRBJ2-3 and V is TRBV27; D is ambiguous. The CDR3 consists of 14 residues. V was shortened by 2 bases and J by 1 base, with 7 bases between the two germline ends. CDR1 is MNHEY, CDR2 SMNVEV, per germline (reference sequence). As DNA, the CDR3 is TGTGCCAGCAGTTTAAAGGACGGCACAGATACGCAGTATTTT. This encodes CASSLKDGTDTQYF.

Here the CDR3 DNA reads TGTGCCATATCTAGCGGGAGGGCTTACAATGAGCTTTTCTTC. The encoded protein is CAISSGRAYNELFF. The chain carries TRBV24-1 and TRBJ2-1; 12 positions agree with TRBD2. J was trimmed by 16 bases and V by 11 bases; bases with no gene match: 17. The CDR3 is made up of 14 amino acids. Germline values: CDR1 KGHDR, CDR2 SFDVKD.